The present entry profiles one TCR beta chain with its context. It has no known antigen specificity. Base quality data are lacking; no much larger clone is found one base away. What the time point label conveys for this sample: blood sample drawn before combined kidney and bone marrow transplant. Unstimulated Tregs (CD4+CD25+CD127-), CD4+ non-Tregs (CD4+CD25-), CD4 and CD8 cells were FACS-sorted from thawed PBMCs. Before Treg sorting, thawed PBMCs were rested overnight at 37°C with about 200 IU/ml IL-2. 4 combined kidney and bone marrow transplant recipients from the ITN036ST trial were included as patients, and samples were available only from these trial subjects. Healthy control blood was processed by Ficoll density gradient to PBMCs and cryopreserved; patient PBMCs were collected before and after transplant. For TCRbeta CDR3 sequencing, genomic DNA was extracted from sorted cells using the QIAGEN DNeasy Blood and Tissue Kit. High-throughput TCRbeta CDR3 sequencing, which included PCR amplification with bias correction and internal controls, was done commercially through immunoSEQ. The original pipeline was this. A unique productive TCRbeta sequence was defined by the CDR3 nucleotide sequence when primers matched, and otherwise by the CDR3 amino acid sequence together with the Vbeta and Jbeta genes. Sorting error was corrected by removing sequences shared between sorted populations at a frequency ratio of 2:1 or less, and the remaining shared sequences were assigned to the higher population. A sequence was defined as donor-reactive if the sequence was expanded at least 5-fold in CFSE-low cells compared with unstimulated cells and had a frequency of at least 0.01% in CFSE-low cells. Repertoire divergence was quantified by Jensen-Shannon divergence calculated from the top 100 TCRbeta sequences ranked by frequency. For any sample with multiple sequencing runs, sorting error was corrected in each run separately before the runs were pooled. TCRdb mirrors the immuneACCESS table, restricted to in-frame sequences. Some clones are absent from its copies; in checked studies, under half trace to an unresolved V gene, and the reason for the others is unknown. V and J calls and clone size follow that table, whereas D and trimming were derived from the DNA. This sample comprises roughly 4,200 clones, 75% to 90% of them detected only once. The ten biggest clones cover 1.5% to 2% of the sample.

Reading the germline V gene gives CDR1 SGDLS and CDR2 YYNGEE. Spanning cysteine to phenylalanine, the CDR3 consists of 12 amino acids. Left in the record is the CDR3 DNA by itself, 36 bases read in frame from the first base. V and J are truncated by 0 bases and 6 bases respectively, leaving an intervening sequence of 5 bases. The data are from a study of Tregs in tolerant kidney transplant recipients (dated by TCRdb to the late 2010s). Looking at the study overall: Transplants used related donors with nonmyeloablative bone marrow transplantation; mixed chimerism was transient in the human trials. Before combined kidney and bone marrow transplantation, this study identified donor-specific regulatory T cells using TCRbeta sequencing and then followed those same cells after transplant.

Findings and caveats that apply to the study as a whole: In tolerant patients, donor-specific Tregs expanded more than Tregs overall, which suggests antigen-driven rather than nonspecific expansion. For some patients, the PCR primers changed as time went on, which meant samples from those patients could not be compared with one another at the nucleotide level. Biological reproducibility was not examined directly, but technical replication error appeared to be minimal. Because the study included only a small number of patients, the results must be confirmed in larger populations and under other immunosuppression protocols. Expanding Tregs with activated donor B cells appeared to identify the most biologically relevant and donor-specific TCRbeta repertoire.

The clonotype comes from a human donor who received a combined kidney and bone marrow transplant. The chain links TRBV9 with TRBJ2-3, with no confidently assigned D gene. Sample: Tregs from blood, taken before the transplant. The CDR3 reads CASSVAQDTQYF. Here is the DNA: TGTGCCAGCAGCGTAGCTCAGGATACGCAGTATTTT.